Presented here are 28 T cell receptor beta chains from one specimen sequenced in a study of shared clonotypes between healthy human individuals. The naive CD8 fraction comprised CD45RO-negative cells positively selected for CCR7 and excluded terminally differentiated effector memory CD45RA+ cells. Method: immunoSEQ multiplex PCR; TCRdb's copy keeps in-frame clones and lacks some. The sample has 1.5 million to 2.5 million clones; about 95% are singletons. The specimen was naive CD8+ T cells sorted from blood. All receptors derive from a man younger than 30 in good health.

V and J are TRBV9 and TRBJ1-2; TRBD1 might be the D (6 bases). The CDR3 covers 11 residues. V shed 5 bases and J shed 8 bases, with 10 bases lying between them. Germline CDR1 is SGDLS and CDR2 is YYNGEE. The CDR3 nucleotides are TGTGCCAGCAGAGCAGGGGACGGCTACACCTTC. It yields the protein CASRAGDGYTF.

The rearrangement joins TRBV30 to TRBJ2-3; 10 bases are shared with TRBD1. V gave up 4 bases and J gave up 2 bases; unmatched junction bases: 3. Germline V gene lookup returns CDR1 GTSNPN and CDR2 SVGIG (reference sequence). CDR3 length: 14 amino acids. CDR3 DNA sequence: TGTGCCTGGACCGGGACAGGGGTCACAGATACGCAGTATTTT. This codes for CAWTGTGVTDTQYF.

This chain joins TRBV7-8 and TRBJ2-7, with 14 bases matching TRBD2. CDR3 size: 15 residues. The germline V gene encodes CDR1 SGHVS and CDR2 FQNEAQ. The V segment lost 5 bases and the J segment 12 bases; nucleotides outside the gene matches: 12. CDR3 amino acids: CASSLGLAGDRPRYF. The CDR3 DNA follows: TGTGCCAGCAGCCTGGGACTAGCGGGAGACCGCCCAAGGTACTTC.

The V gene is TRBV18, the J gene TRBJ2-2; no clear D gene. This CDR3 comprises 21 residues. V lost 2 bases to trimming and J lost 0 bases, with 25 bases between them. Germline CDR1 is KGHSH and CDR2 is LQKENI. The CDR3 nucleotides are TGTGCCAGCTCACCAACCAACAACCCCGAACAAGAGCGCGCGAACACCGGGGAGCTGTTTTTT. This codes for CASSPTNNPEQERANTGELFF.

The rearrangement links TRBV27 to TRBJ2-1, with 14 bases lining up with TRBD2. With V trimmed by 8 bases and J by 8 bases, 8 bases remained unmatched. Germline CDR1 is MNHEY and CDR2 is SMNVEV (reference sequence). The CDR3 runs to 15 residues. CDR3 nucleotide sequence: TGTGCCAGCGGACTAGCGGGGGGCCCGGTTTATGAGCAGTTCTTC. The encoded protein is CASGLAGGPVYEQFF.

J is TRBJ2-1 and V is TRBV27, with 11 bases lining up with TRBD2. Trimming at V came to 2 bases and at J to 10 bases, leaving 4 bases not matched to a gene. This CDR3 is 14 amino acids long. Per the germline V gene, CDR1 is MNHEY and CDR2 is SMNVEV (reference sequence). As DNA, the CDR3 is TGTGCCAGCAGTTTAGGGCTAGCGGGAGGCGAGCAGTTCTTC. Protein product: CASSLGLAGGEQFF.

As for this clone: Distinct nucleotide sequences in the sample also encode this CDR3. The chain recombines TRBV4-1 with TRBJ2-7; 7 bases line up with TRBD2. CDR1 MGHRA and CDR2 YSYEKL come from the germline V gene. The CDR3 runs 14 residues. Trimming took 1 base from V and 2 from J; bases not matched to a gene: 2. For the CDR3, the DNA is TGCGCCAGCAGCCAAGGGGAGGGCCCCTACGAGCAGTACTTC. Protein: CASSQGEGPYEQYF.

As regards this clone: This sample includes further DNA sequences coding for the same CDR3. This chain joins TRBV9 and TRBJ2-7; 9 bases line up with TRBD1. J lost 0 bases, V lost 2 bases, and 3 bases had no gene match. Germline CDR1 and CDR2: SGDLS and YYNGEE. The CDR3 runs 15 residues. CDR3 residues: CASSVAGQGSYEQYF. Here the CDR3 DNA reads TGTGCCAGCAGCGTGGCGGGACAGGGCTCCTACGAGCAGTACTTC.

The J gene is TRBJ2-3, the V gene TRBV7-9; no firm D call. V lost 3 bases and J 0 bases, leaving 7 bases between the germline ends. The CDR3 runs to 14 residues. CDR1 and CDR2 (germline): SEHNR, FQNEAQ (reference sequence). CDR3 amino acids: CASSLVVSTDTQYF. The DNA for the CDR3 is TGTGCCAGCAGCTTGGTGGTTAGCACAGATACGCAGTATTTT.

For this clone: This CDR3 is also generated by other DNA sequences in the sample. The chain is built from TRBV9 and TRBJ1-2; 11 bases are a match to TRBD1. This CDR3 region has 15 residues. V was clipped by 0 bases and J by 6 bases; unmatched bases: 4. Germline V CDR1 and CDR2: SGDLS, YYNGEE. This CDR3 reads CASSVGGTGGDGYTF. CDR3 DNA: TGTGCCAGCAGCGTAGGTGGGACAGGGGGTGATGGCTACACCTTC.

In its sample, this clone was seen once. The chain recombines TRBV9 with TRBJ2-5, with TRBD2 matching over 9 bases. Germline loops: CDR1 SGDLS, CDR2 YYNGEE. The CDR3 runs 16 residues. After removal of 0 bases from V and 2 bases from J, the junction contained 5 bases not matched to a gene. DNA for the CDR3: TGTGCCAGCAGCGTAGAAGGTAGCGGGAGACAAGAGACCCAGTACTTC. Encoded protein: CASSVEGSGRQETQYF.

The chain couples TRBV4-1 to TRBJ1-1; 9 bases are a match to TRBD1. Trimming at V came to 2 bases and at J to 3 bases, leaving 4 bases not matched to a gene. This CDR3 is 15 amino acids long. Germline V gene data show CDR1 as MGHRA and CDR2 as YSYEKL. CDR3 loop: CASSQNGQGHTEAFF. As DNA, the CDR3 is TGCGCCAGCAGCCAAAATGGACAGGGGCACACTGAAGCTTTCTTT.

The rearrangement links TRBV28 to TRBJ2-3; D may correspond to TRBD1 or TRBD2 (5 bases each). Trimming took off 3 bases at V and 4 bases at J, with 14 bases between the two ends. Per the germline V gene, CDR1 is MDHEN and CDR2 is SYDVKM. CDR3 length equals 15 residues. In DNA, the CDR3 is TGTGCCAGCAGTTTGGGGACGGGGCGATCAGATACGCAGTATTTT. It encodes CASSLGTGRSDTQYF. Drawing the rest from reference TRBV28 and TRBJ2-3, the complete variable domain is DVKVTQSSRYLVKRTGEKVFLECVQDMDHENMFWYRQDPGLGLRLIYFSYDVKMKEKGDIPEGYSVSREKKERFSLILESASTNQTSMYLCASSLGTGRSDTQYFGPGTRLTVL.

This chain connects TRBV29-1 to TRBJ2-1; a possible D gene is TRBD1 (5 bases). This CDR3 is 13 amino acids long. Germline CDR1 SQVTM, CDR2 ANQGSEA. Deletions cut 7 bases from V and 5 bases from J, with 15 bases between. CDR3 amino acids: CSALQDTNNEQFF. Written as DNA, the CDR3 is TGCAGCGCCCTACAGGACACCAACAATGAGCAGTTCTTC.

The CDR3 DNA reads TGTGCCAGCAGTATTGGACAGGGCCTGGGCTACGAGCAGTACTTC. This codes for CASSIGQGLGYEQYF. The V and J genes are TRBV6-6 and TRBJ2-7; 8 nucleotides line up with TRBD1. V lost 5 bases, J lost 3 bases, and 9 bases stayed unmatched. Germline V gives CDR1 MNHNY, CDR2 SVGAGI (reference sequence). The CDR3 has 15 amino acids.

The chain has TRBV4-3 and TRBJ2-3; D ambiguous. Trimming took 0 bases from V and 6 from J, leaving 13 bases between them. Germline loops: CDR1 LGHNA, CDR2 YSLEER. The CDR3 extends over 15 amino acids. This chain's CDR3 is CASSQDRKGLDTQYF. DNA of the CDR3: TGCGCCAGCAGCCAAGATCGGAAGGGTTTGGATACGCAGTATTTT.

The chain couples TRBV6-5 to TRBJ1-1; unclear D gene. CDR1 is MNHEY, CDR2 SVGAGI, per germline. The CDR3 covers 14 residues. V was pared by 7 bases and J by 0 bases, with 12 bases between. CDR3 in amino acids: CASTYNMMNTEAFF. As DNA, the CDR3 is TGTGCCAGCACCTACAATATGATGAACACTGAAGCTTTCTTT.

Regarding this clone: Additional DNA sequences in this sample encode the identical CDR3. The chain recombines TRBV9 with TRBJ2-7; D unresolved. The CDR3 spans 14 residues. V was pared by 0 bases and J by 0 bases, with 7 bases between. CDR1 is SGDLS, CDR2 YYNGEE, per germline. Here the CDR3 reads CASSVADSSYEQYF. DNA of the CDR3: TGTGCCAGCAGCGTAGCTGATAGCTCCTACGAGCAGTACTTC.

The table lists this clone with a count of one. This chain joins TRBV30 and TRBJ2-7; D not certain. Trimming cost V 1 base and J 6 bases, with 13 bases left between them. Per the germline V gene, CDR1 is GTSNPN and CDR2 is SVGIG (reference sequence). The CDR3 runs to 13 residues. The CDR3 nucleotides are TGTGCCTGGAGTGCCTTGGCCACCTCCGAGCAGTACTTC. Residues: CAWSALATSEQYF.

This sequence joins TRBV27 and TRBJ2-7; TRBD2 matches 7 bases. The junction had 15 bases not matched to a gene; V was cut back by 4 bases and J by 6 bases. The CDR3 is 16 residues long. Germline V gives CDR1 MNHEY, CDR2 SMNVEV (reference sequence). This chain's CDR3 is CASSYIRRGGPGEQYF. CDR3 in DNA: TGTGCCAGCAGTTATATCCGGAGGGGAGGGCCTGGCGAGCAGTACTTC.

V and J are TRBV6-6 and TRBJ2-5; D uncertain. The V end lost 0 bases, the J end lost 2 bases, and 7 bases lay between the germline ends. CDR1 MNHNY and CDR2 SVGAGI come from the germline V gene (reference sequence). This CDR3 spans 14 amino acids. CDR3 in amino acids: CASSYSKVQETQYF. The CDR3, as DNA: TGTGCCAGCAGTTACTCTAAGGTACAAGAGACCCAGTACTTC.

The sample holds one count of this clone. The chain combines TRBV7-2 with TRBJ2-6, with D possibly called TRBD1 or TRBD2 (5 bases each). V was shortened by 5 bases and J by 2 bases, with 19 bases between the two germline ends. Germline V gene lookup returns CDR1 SGHTA and CDR2 FQGNSA. CDR3 length: 18 residues. The CDR3 DNA reads TGTGCCAGCAGCCTGCCCCCTGAGGGGTCCCCTGGGGCCAACGTCCTGACTTTC. This translates into CASSLPPEGSPGANVLTF.

V usage is TRBV27 and J usage is TRBJ2-7; the D gene could be TRBD1 or TRBD2 (5 bases each). V was clipped by 3 bases and J by 6 bases, with 12 bases between them. Looked up from germline, CDR1 is MNHEY and CDR2 is SMNVEV (reference sequence). The CDR3 consists of 13 residues. CDR3 sequence reads: CASSFGEGSEQYF. DNA for the CDR3: TGTGCCAGCAGTTTCGGTGAGGGGAGCGAGCAGTACTTC.

V gene TRBV27 combines with J gene TRBJ2-1, with 7 bases aligning to TRBD2. With 6 bases clipped from V and 6 bases from J, the junction kept 5 bases outside the gene matches. CDR3 size: 13 residues. Germline-derived CDR1 and CDR2 are MNHEY and SMNVEV (reference sequence). The CDR3 loop is CASSWTSSNEQFF. The CDR3 nucleotides read TGTGCCAGCAGCTGGACTAGTTCCAATGAGCAGTTCTTC.

The chain uses TRBV4-1 and TRBJ1-4, with no clear D. The CDR3 has 15 amino acids. The ends were cut back, 0 bases at V and 5 bases at J, with 10 bases in the middle. Germline V gene sequence: CDR1 MGHRA, CDR2 YSYEKL. This chain's CDR3 is CASSQDSGANEKLFF. The CDR3 nucleotides read TGCGCCAGCAGCCAAGATTCGGGAGCGAATGAAAAACTGTTTTTT.

V usage is TRBV30 and J usage is TRBJ1-1; no clear D gene. The CDR3 covers 16 residues. Trimming removed 8 bases from V and 3 bases from J, with 25 bases in between. Germline V gene lookup returns CDR1 GTSNPN and CDR2 SVGIG (reference sequence). The CDR3, as DNA: TGTGCCCAAAGCGCTTTAGGGAACTTTAGGGACACTGAAGCTTTCTTT. Translated, it gives CAQSALGNFRDTEAFF.

The V gene is TRBV5-4, the J gene TRBJ2-7; D tentatively reads TRBD1 or TRBD2 (6 bases each). V gave up 1 base and J gave up 2 bases, with 13 bases separating them. CDR1 and CDR2 from the germline V gene are SGHNT and YYREEE (reference sequence). The CDR3 has 15 residues. CDR3 nucleotides: TGTGCCAGCAGCTTGTACGGGGGCCATGCCTACGAGCAGTACTTC. This translates into CASSLYGGHAYEQYF.

This rearrangement joins TRBV6-6 to TRBJ1-1; possibly TRBD1 for D (5 bases). CDR3 size: 16 residues. Germline V gene lookup returns CDR1 MNHNY and CDR2 SVGAGI (reference sequence). V was trimmed by 6 bases and J by 0 bases, leaving 17 bases between them. The CDR3 is CASSYPLQAMNTEAFF. As DNA, the CDR3 is TGTGCCAGCAGCTACCCTCTACAGGCCATGAACACTGAAGCTTTCTTT.